This T cell receptor beta chain derives from a study of early T cells in non-severe SARS-CoV-2 infection. Study overall: The authors sequenced bulk RNA from unsorted whole blood, leaving chains unpaired. Study results and limitations: CD4 and private specificities were missed by VDJdb matching, which favored anti-spike CD8 responses.

Individual cDNA molecules received unique molecular identifiers during library preparation. TCRdb re-called the 5' RACE reads through MiXCR, storing one row per CDR3 protein. The sample holds some 71,000 distinct CDR3 sequences, approximately 10% seen once. Germline trimming cut 3 bases from V and 8 bases from J; bases unmatched to any gene: 3. Germline CDR1 SGHRS, CDR2 YFSETQ. This CDR3 spans 15 amino acids. A note on this clonotype: Antigen unknown.

This material consisted of whole blood, taken at baseline. The V gene is TRBV5-1, the J gene TRBJ2-1; TRBD2 agrees at 15 bases. The clonotype was recovered from an adult who was a healthcare worker with PCR-confirmed SARS-CoV-2 infection or an uninfected control (not recorded which). CDR3 residues: CASSSGLAGGHEQFF. For the CDR3, the DNA is TGCGCCAGCAGCTCGGGACTAGCGGGAGGTCATGAGCAGTTCTTC.